The 3 T cell receptor beta chains given below trace back to one sample, sequenced in a study of T cells in Graves' hyperthyroidism and ophthalmopathy (dated by TCRdb to between 2018 and 2021). The library was obtained by multiplex PCR. These reads were obtained on an Illumina HiSeq 2000. Amplification of TCR beta CDR3 regions was carried out from RNA transcripts. The first round of RT-PCR for the TCR CDR3 was performed with the HTBI primer set and the Qiagen OneStep RT-PCR kit. TCRdb reprocessing: public reads trimmed at Q25 with fastp, clones called with MiXCR, in-frame beta chains kept. CDR3 protein sequences are deduplicated, and each keeps its most common genes and DNA. This sample comprises about 610,000 distinct CDR3 sequences, roughly 16% of them detected only once. More than 3% of the sample belongs to the ten largest clones. Input material: blood. The receptor source for this set is a woman in her 40s with Graves' ophthalmopathy.

This clonotype occurred a few times. This chain joins TRBV20-1 and TRBJ2-4; 8 bases map to TRBD2. CDR1 and CDR2 from the germline V gene are DFQATT and SNEGSKA (reference sequence). The CDR3 has 15 amino acids. Trimming removed 6 bases from V and 0 bases from J; junction bases left unmatched: 7. For the CDR3, the DNA is TGCAGTGCGCCCCCCGGGGGGGTAGCCAAAAACATTCAGTACTTC. As protein: CSAPPGGVAKNIQYF.

The chain combines TRBV10-3 with TRBJ2-3; 8 bases fit TRBD1. With V trimmed by 2 bases and J by 1 base, 5 bases remained unmatched. The CDR3 is made up of 16 amino acids. Germline lookup yields CDR1 ENHRY and CDR2 SYGVKD. CDR3 region: CAISEQGAVGTDTQYF. The CDR3 DNA follows: TGTGCCATCAGTGAGCAGGGGGCAGTGGGCACAGATACGCAGTATTTT.

This chain uses TRBV12-3 or TRBV12-4 with TRBJ2-3, with 9 bases aligning to TRBD2. The CDR3 is 16 residues long. The ends lost 7 bases at V and 4 bases at J; junction bases unmatched: 12. The CDR3 bases are TGTGCCAGCACCGAGGGCTGGCGGGGGGGCTCAGATACGCAGTATTTT. Its translation is CASTEGWRGGSDTQYF.